The T cell receptor beta chain under discussion was sequenced for a study of T cell responses to AZD1222 COVID-19 vaccine. Notes on this clone: The antigen is undetermined.

Sequenced by immunoSEQ multiplex PCR; TCRdb stores in-frame clones only, minus some. The table has 130,000 to 150,000 clones, 85% to 95% seen once. Study outcomes and limitations: Females outnumbered males among donors, who were mostly white British; clonal diversity was possibly underestimated. Breadth and depth of Spike-specific TCRs rose after two AZD1222 doses. Dominant at 160-218 and 743-854, vaccine-associated CD4 TCRs also spanned spike.

Per germline, CDR1 MNHGY and CDR2 SAAAGT. The V end was cut by 5 bases, the J end by 0 bases, with 26 bases between. CDR3 length: 20 residues. The sequence was collected from an adult in good health. The chain links TRBV6-8 to TRBJ1-5, with D perhaps TRBD1 (5 bases). The material sequenced was peripheral blood, taken on day 0 of MenACWY control vaccination. As DNA, the CDR3 is TGTGCCAGCAGTCAGATTTTTCGACAGATTCAACCATATAGCAATCAGCCCCAGCATTTT. Its protein product is CASSQIFRQIQPYSNQPQHF.